The 8 T cell receptor beta chains below were found in one sample sequenced in a study of blood T cell repertoires in COVID-19. Sequencing was performed with immunoSEQ multiplex PCR; in TCRdb, only in-frame clones are kept and a portion is missing. Of approximately 350,000 clones in the sample, about 88% were seen once. Sample: peripheral blood. These receptors came from a woman aged 55-69 years with COVID-19, enrolled during active disease.

This clone appeared a single time. The V and J genes are TRBV5-1 and TRBJ2-2; D not certain. V was shortened by 4 bases and J by 4 bases, with 14 bases between the two germline ends. The CDR3 sequence is 15 residues long. Looked up from germline, CDR1 is SGHRS and CDR2 is YFSETQ. The CDR3 loop is CASSPELLSTGELFF. The CDR3 bases are TGCGCCAGCAGCCCCGAGCTCCTGAGCACCGGGGAGCTGTTTTTT.

V is TRBV7-2 and J is TRBJ2-7; 10 nucleotides align to TRBD2. V lost 3 bases to trimming and J lost 2 bases; unmatched junction nucleotides: 4. Germline lookup yields CDR1 SGHTA and CDR2 FQGNSA. The CDR3 has 15 residues. CDR3 nucleotides: TGTGCCAGCAGCTTTAGCGGGGGGCCAACCTACGAGCAGTACTTC. The encoded protein is CASSFSGGPTYEQYF. The full variable domain, with the rest looked up from reference TRBV7-2 and TRBJ2-7, is GAGVSQSPSNKVTEKGKDVELRCDPISGHTALYWYRQSLGQGLEFLIYFQGNSAPDKSGLPSDRFSAERTGGSVSTLTIQRTQQEDSAVYLCASSFSGGPTYEQYFGPGTRLTVT.

This clone was detected many times. The chain is built from TRBV5-4 and TRBJ2-7, with TRBD2 matching 8 bases. Germline V gene sequence: CDR1 SGHNT, CDR2 YYREEE (reference sequence). Trimming at V came to 0 bases and at J to 0 bases, leaving 5 bases not matched to a gene. This CDR3 is 16 amino acids long. CDR3 nucleotides: TGTGCCAGCAGCTTGGGGCTCGGGGGGGACTCCTACGAGCAGTACTTC. Translated, it gives CASSLGLGGDSYEQYF.

The chain uses TRBV6-2 or TRBV6-3 and TRBJ2-1; weak D call: TRBD1 (6 bases). The CDR3 spans 14 residues. Looked up from germline, CDR1 is MNHEY and CDR2 is SVGEGT. V dropped 4 bases and J dropped 8 bases, with 15 bases sitting between them. The DNA for the CDR3 is TGTGCCAGCAGTTCCTATCTAGCAGGGGATGAGCAGTTCTTC. Translation gives CASSSYLAGDEQFF.

The chain has TRBV9 and TRBJ2-7, with 7 bases matching TRBD1. The germline gives CDR1 SGDLS, CDR2 YYNGEE. This CDR3 is built from 15 residues. Losses at the gene ends were 3 bases for V and 0 bases for J; bases not matched to a gene: 6. The CDR3 reads CASSDTGAFSYEQYF. CDR3 nucleotides: TGTGCCAGCAGCGATACAGGGGCCTTCTCCTACGAGCAGTACTTC.

The gene calls are TRBV4-1 and TRBJ2-7, with a possible D match to TRBD1 (6 bases). Between the trimmed V and J ends, which lost 0 bases and 1 base, there was a span of 13 bases. Per the germline V gene, CDR1 is MGHRA and CDR2 is YSYEKL. The CDR3 extends over 16 amino acids. CDR3 region: CASSQDWPGVSYEQYF. In DNA form, the CDR3 reads TGCGCCAGCAGCCAAGATTGGCCAGGGGTGTCCTACGAGCAGTACTTC.

This clone was counted a few times. The J gene is TRBJ2-3, the V gene TRBV11-1, with 8 bases matching TRBD1. This CDR3 comprises 14 residues. CDR1 and CDR2 (germline): SGHAT, FQDESV (reference sequence). V lost 5 bases, J lost 2 bases, and 3 bases stayed unmatched. The CDR3 DNA reads as TGTGCCAGCAGCCCGGACAGGGACACAGATACGCAGTATTTT. This gives the protein CASSPDRDTDTQYF.

The chain joins TRBV7-3 to TRBJ2-7; a possible D gene is TRBD2 (6 bases). The CDR3 is 14 residues long. Germline V CDR1 and CDR2: SGHTA, FQGTGA. V lost 5 bases and J lost 2, with 13 bases in between. The CDR3: CASSPGGGPYEQYF. CDR3 in DNA: TGTGCCAGCAGCCCCGGGGGAGGACCCTACGAGCAGTACTTC.